This entry concerns a single T cell receptor beta chain. Only in-frame clones appear in the TCRdb table, and some are missing; sequencing was by immunoSEQ multiplex PCR. The sample records under 75,000 clones, roughly 87% being singletons. The data were obtained in a study of blood T cell repertoires in COVID-19. About the study: Samples came from the United States, Italy and Spain, spanning acute and convalescent COVID-19.

This TCR was sampled from a man aged 50 to 60 with active COVID-19. Sequenced sample: peripheral blood.

In nucleotides, the CDR3 is TGTGCCAGCAGGGAAGCCGGGACAGGCGAAGCTTTCTTT. The encoded protein is CASREAGTGEAFF. The chain employs TRBV3-1 (or the pseudogene TRBV3-2) and TRBJ1-1; TRBD1 matches at 8 bases. J was trimmed by 8 bases and V by 6 bases; bases with no gene match: 8. CDR3 size: 13 residues. Germline assignment: CDR1 LGHDT and CDR2 YNNKEL (reference sequence).